These T cell receptor beta chains were read from a single sample in a study of Graves' ophthalmopathy and Graves' hyperthyroidism. TCRdb recomputed calls from the multiplex PCR reads with MiXCR, one row per CDR3 protein. The sample includes 450,000 or so distinct CDR3 sequences, around an eighth of them seen just once. Sequencing was carried out using blood. These receptors all stem from a woman aged 25 to 39 with Graves' ophthalmopathy. The conserved cysteine and the conserved F or W are not part of the CDR3 here. Some rows mark clone size as missing; the rest say once, few, many or name a class of expanded clone.

v_gene	j_gene	abundance	CDR3aa
TRBV11-2	TRBJ1-3	few	ASTPGGAWGSGNTIY
TRBV4-1	TRBJ1-1	few	ASSQYPFGAF
TRBV7-9	TRBJ2-5	many	ASSLAQTSSQETQY
TRBV12-3/TRBV12-4	TRBJ2-7	many	ASKASGIYEQY
TRBV12-5	TRBJ1-5	-	ASGLDINQPQH
TRBV13	TRBJ2-7	many	ASSLGNEQY
TRBV11-2	TRBJ2-7	many	ASSSLRAGGKHEQY
TRBV7-8	TRBJ2-2	many	ASSAGTSGGPNTGELF
TRBV11-2	TRBJ2-5	many	ASSPMTGKETQY
TRBV20-1	TRBJ1-1	many	SASSRVTEAF
TRBV30	TRBJ1-3	-	AWSVVRSSGNTIY
TRBV3-1	TRBJ1-2	-	ASSQDPLAWGADGYT
TRBV3-1	TRBJ1-6	-	ASSQGMGSTNSPLH
TRBV11-2	TRBJ1-5	many	ASSLPRGRGLSNQPQH
TRBV6-5	TRBJ1-1	many	ASSYRTENTEAF
TRBV5-1	TRBJ2-2	many	ASSLAGTSHAGELF
TRBV30	TRBJ1-5	-	AWSVRGVLDQPQH
TRBV20-1	TRBJ1-1	many	SARGPGWGPGGKVTEAF
TRBV28	TRBJ1-2	many	ASSLIYLRDPSAVGYT
TRBV27	TRBJ2-7	many	ASSPTTASEQY
TRBV6-2/TRBV6-3	TRBJ1-5	many	ASSTDRGQPQH
TRBV2	TRBJ2-5	many	ASSEGSLAGGNQETQY
TRBV6-5	TRBJ1-1	many	ASSYSVRTKNTEAF
TRBV20-1	TRBJ2-4	many	SAPTGGGGPLAKNIQY
TRBV11-1	TRBJ1-6	many	ASIDFRGADYNSPLH
TRBV7-3	TRBJ2-7	many	ASSFDRGRDPRYEQY
TRBV12-3/TRBV12-4	TRBJ2-5	many	ASSLVAGIWTQETQY
TRBV7-2	TRBJ1-2	many	ASSSRQGPNYGYT
TRBV6-2/TRBV6-3	TRBJ2-5	many	ASRDRDYRNQETQY
TRBV2	TRBJ2-7	many	ASRSASGSYEQY
TRBV7-9	TRBJ2-5	many	ASSASGTQETQY
TRBV5-1	TRBJ1-1	many	ASSLALRAEAF
TRBV3-1	TRBJ2-7	-	ASSQDFTGGYRYEQY
TRBV20-1	TRBJ1-1	many	SARDPQGENEAF
TRBV2	TRBJ2-2	many	ASSERGQAGELF
TRBV2	TRBJ1-5	many	ASSGPGQPQH
TRBV19	TRBJ1-1	-	ASRAKEMNTEAF
TRBV4-1	TRBJ2-7	many	ASSPQGLARAYEQY
TRBV20-1	TRBJ2-2	many	SARVGGGETGELF
TRBV6-2/TRBV6-3	TRBJ1-1	-	AICYSIQVHMNTEAF
TRBV6-4	TRBJ2-3	many	ASSVGLSTDTQY
TRBV6-5	TRBJ1-1	many	ASSYSFQEAEAF
TRBV11-3	TRBJ2-5	few	ASSLKFGGTMETQY
TRBV6-1	TRBJ2-5	many	ASSEGQGAGETQY
TRBV5-1	TRBJ2-3	-	ASSLVPASSTDTQY
TRBV5-1	TRBJ2-2	many	ASSHLTANTGELF
TRBV27	TRBJ2-7	-	ASSLWGGSSYEQY
TRBV6-2/TRBV6-3	TRBJ1-5	many	ASRVLGQSNQLQH
TRBV6-5	TRBJ2-2	-	ASSYTGPGGELF
TRBV12-3/TRBV12-4	TRBJ1-2	many	ASSKGTGDYGYT
TRBV9	TRBJ1-3	many	ASSVATGRPTIY